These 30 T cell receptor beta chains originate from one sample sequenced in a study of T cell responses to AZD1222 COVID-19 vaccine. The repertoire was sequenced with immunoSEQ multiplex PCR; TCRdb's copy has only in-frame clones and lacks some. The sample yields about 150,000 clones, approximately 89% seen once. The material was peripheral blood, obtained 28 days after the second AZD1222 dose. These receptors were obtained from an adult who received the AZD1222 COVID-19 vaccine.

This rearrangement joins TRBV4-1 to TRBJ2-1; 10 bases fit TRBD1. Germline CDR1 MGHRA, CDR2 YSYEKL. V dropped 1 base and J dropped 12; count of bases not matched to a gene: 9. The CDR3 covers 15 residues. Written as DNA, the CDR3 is TGCGCCAGCAGCCAAGGTCGGACAGGGGGGGCGCCGCAGTTCTTC. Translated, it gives CASSQGRTGGAPQFF.

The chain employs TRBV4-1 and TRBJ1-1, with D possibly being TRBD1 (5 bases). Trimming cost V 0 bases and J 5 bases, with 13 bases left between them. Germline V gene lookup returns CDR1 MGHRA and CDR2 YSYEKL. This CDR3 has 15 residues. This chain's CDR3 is CASSQERGSGTEAFF. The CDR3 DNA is TGCGCCAGCAGCCAAGAAAGGGGTAGTGGGACTGAAGCTTTCTTT.

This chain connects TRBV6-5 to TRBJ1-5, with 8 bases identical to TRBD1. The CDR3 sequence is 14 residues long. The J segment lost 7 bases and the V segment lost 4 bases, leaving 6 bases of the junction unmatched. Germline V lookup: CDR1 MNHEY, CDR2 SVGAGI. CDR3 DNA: TGTGCCAGCAGTTCTGGACAGGGTAACCAGCCCCAGCATTTT. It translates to CASSSGQGNQPQHF.

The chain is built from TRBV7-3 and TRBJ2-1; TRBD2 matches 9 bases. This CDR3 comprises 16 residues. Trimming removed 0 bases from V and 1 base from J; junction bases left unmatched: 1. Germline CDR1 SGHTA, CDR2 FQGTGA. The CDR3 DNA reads TGTGCCAGCAGCTTAACGGGACTAGCATCCTACAATGAGCAGTTCTTC. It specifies CASSLTGLASYNEQFF. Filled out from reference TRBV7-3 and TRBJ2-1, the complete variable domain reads GAGVSQTPSNKVTEKGKYVELRCDPISGHTALYWYRQSLGQGPEFLIYFQGTGAADDSGLPNDRFFAVRPEGSVSTLKIQRTERGDSAVYLCASSLTGLASYNEQFFGPGTRLTVL.

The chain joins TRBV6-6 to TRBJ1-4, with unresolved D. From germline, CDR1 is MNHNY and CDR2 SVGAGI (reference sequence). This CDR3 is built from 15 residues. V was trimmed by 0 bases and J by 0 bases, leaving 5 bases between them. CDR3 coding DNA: TGTGCCAGCAGTTACTCCCCTCCAACTAATGAAAAACTGTTTTTT. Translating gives CASSYSPPTNEKLFF.

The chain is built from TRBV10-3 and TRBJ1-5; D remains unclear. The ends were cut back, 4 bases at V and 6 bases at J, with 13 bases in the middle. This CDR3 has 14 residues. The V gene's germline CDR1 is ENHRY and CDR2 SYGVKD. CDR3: CAISAGRLSQPQHF. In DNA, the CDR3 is TGTGCCATCAGTGCGGGGAGGCTCAGTCAGCCCCAGCATTTT.

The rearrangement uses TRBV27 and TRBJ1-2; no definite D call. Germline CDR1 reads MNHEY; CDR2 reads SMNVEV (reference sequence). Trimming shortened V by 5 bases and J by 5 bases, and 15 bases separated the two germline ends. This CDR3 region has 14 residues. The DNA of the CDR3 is TGTGCCAGCAGTCCAGCCCCCCTATCGTATGGCTACACCTTC. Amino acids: CASSPAPLSYGYTF.

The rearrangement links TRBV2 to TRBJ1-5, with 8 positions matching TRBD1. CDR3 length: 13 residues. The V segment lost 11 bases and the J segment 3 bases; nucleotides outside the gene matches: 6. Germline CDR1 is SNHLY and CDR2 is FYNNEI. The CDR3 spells CASTGGTNQPQHF. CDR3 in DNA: TGTGCCTCTACAGGGGGAACCAATCAGCCCCAGCATTTT.

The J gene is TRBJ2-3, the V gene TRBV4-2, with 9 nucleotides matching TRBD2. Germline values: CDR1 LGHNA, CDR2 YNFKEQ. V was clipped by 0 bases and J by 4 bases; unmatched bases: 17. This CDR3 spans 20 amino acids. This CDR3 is CASSQDPITRAGGRADTQYF. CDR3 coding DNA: TGTGCCAGCAGCCAAGATCCGATTACTAGAGCGGGAGGCAGGGCAGATACGCAGTATTTT.

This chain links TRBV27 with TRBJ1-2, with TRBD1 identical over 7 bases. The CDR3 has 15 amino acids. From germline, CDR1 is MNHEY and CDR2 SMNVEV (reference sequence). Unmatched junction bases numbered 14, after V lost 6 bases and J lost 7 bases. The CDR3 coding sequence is TGTGCCAGCAGCCCGAATGTACGACAGGGTGGTGGCTACACCTTC. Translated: CASSPNVRQGGGYTF.

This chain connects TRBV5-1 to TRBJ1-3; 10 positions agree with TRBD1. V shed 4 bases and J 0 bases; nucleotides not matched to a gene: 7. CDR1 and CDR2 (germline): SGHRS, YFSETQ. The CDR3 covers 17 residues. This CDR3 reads CASSQWGQGSSGNTIYF. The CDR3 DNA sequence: TGCGCCAGCAGCCAGTGGGGACAGGGGAGCTCTGGAAACACCATATATTTT.

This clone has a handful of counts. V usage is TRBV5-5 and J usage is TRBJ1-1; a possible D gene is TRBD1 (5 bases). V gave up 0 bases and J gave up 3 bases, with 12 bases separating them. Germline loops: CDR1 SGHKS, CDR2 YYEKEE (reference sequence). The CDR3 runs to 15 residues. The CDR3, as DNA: TGTGCCAGCAGCTTGGCCGGGGGGTCGGACACTGAAGCTTTCTTT. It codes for CASSLAGGSDTEAFF.

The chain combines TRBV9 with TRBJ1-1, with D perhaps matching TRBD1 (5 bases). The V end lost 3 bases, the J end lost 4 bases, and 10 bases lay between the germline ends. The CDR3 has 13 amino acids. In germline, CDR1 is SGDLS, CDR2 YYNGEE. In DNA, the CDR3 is TGTGCCAGCAGCGCACAGGAAGCCACTGAAGCTTTCTTT. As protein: CASSAQEATEAFF.

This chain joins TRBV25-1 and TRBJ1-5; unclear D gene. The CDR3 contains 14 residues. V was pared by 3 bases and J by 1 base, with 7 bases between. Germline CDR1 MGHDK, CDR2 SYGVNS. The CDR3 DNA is TGTGCCAGCAGTGAGACGGGGAGCAATCAGCCCCAGCATTTT. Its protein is CASSETGSNQPQHF.

The CDR3: CASRKTGVLVYEQYF. In DNA, the CDR3 is TGTGCCAGCAGGAAAACAGGGGTTCTCGTTTACGAGCAGTACTTC. The rearrangement uses TRBV28 and TRBJ2-7, with 7 bases aligning to TRBD1. Germline CDR1 MDHEN, CDR2 SYDVKM. The length of the CDR3 is 15 residues. Germline trimming cut 6 bases from V and 4 bases from J; bases unmatched to any gene: 12. Together with reference TRBV28 and TRBJ2-7, the CDR3 gives the full variable domain: DVKVTQSSRYLVKRTGEKVFLECVQDMDHENMFWYRQDPGLGLRLIYFSYDVKMKEKGDIPEGYSVSREKKERFSLILESASTNQTSMYLCASRKTGVLVYEQYFGPGTRLTVT.

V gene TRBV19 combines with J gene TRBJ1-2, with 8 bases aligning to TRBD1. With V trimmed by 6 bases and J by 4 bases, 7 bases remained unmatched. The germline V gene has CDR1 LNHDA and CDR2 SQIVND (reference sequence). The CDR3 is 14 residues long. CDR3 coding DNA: TGTGCCAGTAGATCGGGAGACAGGGGCTATGGCTACACCTTC. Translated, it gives CASRSGDRGYGYTF.

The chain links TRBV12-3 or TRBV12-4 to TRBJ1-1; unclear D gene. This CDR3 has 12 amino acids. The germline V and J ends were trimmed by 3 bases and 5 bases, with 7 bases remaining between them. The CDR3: CASSFWVTEAFF. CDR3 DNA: TGTGCCAGCAGTTTCTGGGTAACTGAAGCTTTCTTT.

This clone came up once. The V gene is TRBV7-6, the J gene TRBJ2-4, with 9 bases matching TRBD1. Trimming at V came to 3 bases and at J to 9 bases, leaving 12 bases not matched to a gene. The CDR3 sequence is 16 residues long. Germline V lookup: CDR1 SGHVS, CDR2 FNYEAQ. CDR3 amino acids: CASSLGTGPPSSIQYF. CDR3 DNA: TGTGCCAGCAGCTTGGGGACAGGGCCCCCCTCAAGCATTCAGTACTTC.

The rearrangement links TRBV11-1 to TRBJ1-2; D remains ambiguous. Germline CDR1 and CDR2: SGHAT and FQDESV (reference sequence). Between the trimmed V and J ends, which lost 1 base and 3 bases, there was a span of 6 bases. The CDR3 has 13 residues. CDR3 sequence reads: CASSLGHDYGYTF. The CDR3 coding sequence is TGTGCCAGCAGCTTAGGGCACGACTATGGCTACACCTTC.

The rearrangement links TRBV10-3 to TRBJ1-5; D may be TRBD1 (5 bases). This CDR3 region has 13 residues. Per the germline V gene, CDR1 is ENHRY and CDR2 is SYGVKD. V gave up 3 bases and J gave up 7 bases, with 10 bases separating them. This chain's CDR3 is CAISDRAQQPQHF. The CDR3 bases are TGTGCCATCAGTGACAGGGCCCAACAGCCCCAGCATTTT.

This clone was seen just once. The CDR3 DNA is TGTGCCAGCAGCCGGGGACTCCAAGAGACCCAGTACTTC. This encodes CASSRGLQETQYF. J is TRBJ2-5 and V is TRBV7-6, with TRBD2 as a possible D gene (6 bases). Germline V gene lookup returns CDR1 SGHVS and CDR2 FNYEAQ. V dropped 5 bases and J dropped 1 base, with 8 bases sitting between them. The CDR3 totals 13 residues.

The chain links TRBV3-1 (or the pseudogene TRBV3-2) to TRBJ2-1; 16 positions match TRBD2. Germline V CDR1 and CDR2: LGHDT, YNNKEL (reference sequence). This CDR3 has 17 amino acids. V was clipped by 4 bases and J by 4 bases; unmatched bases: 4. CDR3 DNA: TGTGCCAGCAGCCTTGGGACTAGCGGGAGGGTTTACAATGAGCAGTTCTTC. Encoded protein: CASSLGTSGRVYNEQFF.

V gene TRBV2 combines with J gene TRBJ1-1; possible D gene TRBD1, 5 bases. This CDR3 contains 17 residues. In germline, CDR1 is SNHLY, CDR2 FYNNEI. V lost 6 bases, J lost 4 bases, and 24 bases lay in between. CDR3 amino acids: CASRSPGRTNRGTEAFF. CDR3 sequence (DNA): TGTGCCAGCAGGTCACCGGGACGTACGAATCGTGGCACTGAAGCTTTCTTT.

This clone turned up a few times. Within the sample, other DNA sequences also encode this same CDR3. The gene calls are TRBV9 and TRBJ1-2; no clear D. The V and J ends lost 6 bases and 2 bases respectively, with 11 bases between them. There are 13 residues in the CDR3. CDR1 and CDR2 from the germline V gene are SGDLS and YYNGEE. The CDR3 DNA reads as TGTGCCAGCACTGAGAGGGAGAACTATGGCTACACCTTC. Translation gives CASTERENYGYTF.

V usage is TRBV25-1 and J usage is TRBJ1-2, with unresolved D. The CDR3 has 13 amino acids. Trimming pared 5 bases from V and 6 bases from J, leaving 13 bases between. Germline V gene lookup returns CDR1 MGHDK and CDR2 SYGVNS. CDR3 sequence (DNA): TGTGCCAGCAGTCTTGGAAGTTTGGATGGCTACACCTTC. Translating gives CASSLGSLDGYTF.

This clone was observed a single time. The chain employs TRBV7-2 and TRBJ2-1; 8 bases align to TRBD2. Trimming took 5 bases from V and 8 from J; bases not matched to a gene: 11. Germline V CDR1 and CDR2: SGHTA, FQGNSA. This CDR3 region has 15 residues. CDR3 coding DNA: TGTGCCAGCAGCGCAACGGGACTAGGGTTCGATGAGCAGTTCTTC. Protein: CASSATGLGFDEQFF.

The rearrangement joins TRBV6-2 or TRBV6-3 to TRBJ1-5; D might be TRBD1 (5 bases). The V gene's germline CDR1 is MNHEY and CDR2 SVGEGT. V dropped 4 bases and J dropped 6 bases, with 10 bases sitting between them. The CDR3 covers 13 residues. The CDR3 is CASSLGGGQPQHF. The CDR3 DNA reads TGTGCCAGCAGTTTGGGGGGGGGTCAGCCCCAGCATTTT.

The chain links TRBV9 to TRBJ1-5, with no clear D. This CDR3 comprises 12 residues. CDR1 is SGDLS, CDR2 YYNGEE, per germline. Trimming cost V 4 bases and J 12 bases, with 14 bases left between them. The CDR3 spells CASSPPPAYQHF. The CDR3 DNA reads TGTGCCAGCAGCCCCCCTCCGGCTTACCAGCATTTT.

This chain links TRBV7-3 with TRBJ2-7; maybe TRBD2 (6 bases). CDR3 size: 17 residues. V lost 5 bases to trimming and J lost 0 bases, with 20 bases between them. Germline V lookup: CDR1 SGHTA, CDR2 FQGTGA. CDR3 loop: CASSPLLGSESSYEQYF. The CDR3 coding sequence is TGTGCCAGCAGCCCTCTCCTCGGGAGCGAAAGCTCCTACGAGCAGTACTTC.

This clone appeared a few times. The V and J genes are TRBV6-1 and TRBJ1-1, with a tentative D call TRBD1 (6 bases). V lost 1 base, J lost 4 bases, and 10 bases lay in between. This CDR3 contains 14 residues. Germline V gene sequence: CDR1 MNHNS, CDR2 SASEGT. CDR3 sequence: CASSEGQEGTEAFF. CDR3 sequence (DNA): TGTGCCAGCAGTGAAGGACAGGAGGGCACTGAAGCTTTCTTT.